This T cell receptor beta chain is drawn from a study of PD-L1 blockade in urothelial cancer. On the study more broadly: Per blood sample, T cells had a median of roughly 140,000.

In germline, CDR1 is SQVTM, CDR2 ANQGSEA. V shed 4 bases, J shed 6 bases, and the junction held 3 bases outside the gene matches. The CDR3 is 12 amino acids. About this clone: Its antigen remains unidentified.

Each PCR contained spiked-in synthetic TCR analog templates. Using immunoSEQ multiplex PCR, the repertoire was profiled, and TCRdb retains in-frame clones only, with some absent. The sample lists around 66,000 clones; more than 70% were seen once. Time point described: peripheral blood 6 weeks after treatment start. All patients carried locally advanced or metastatic urothelial carcinoma. Findings and limits, study-wide: When measured at 3 weeks, tumor-associated blood clones expanded more in durable-benefit patients.

This TCR derives from a man in his fifties or sixties with urothelial cancer. This chain uses TRBV29-1 with TRBJ2-1, with 7 positions matching TRBD2. The sequencing here drew on PBMCs, taken around atezolizumab (anti-PD-L1) treatment. CDR3 nucleotides: TGCAGCGTTGGGGAGGGTGGCAATGAGCAGTTCTTC. It codes for CSVGEGGNEQFF.